This TCR beta chain is from a study of blood T cell repertoires in COVID-19. Study at large: Samples came from the United States, Italy and Spain, spanning acute and convalescent COVID-19. In each case, the material was cDNA or gDNA derived from T cells, B-cell-depleted T cells, or PBMCs.

The authors' processing: Nucleated cell number was recorded as an estimate derived from reference gene primer amplification. Sequenced by immunoSEQ multiplex PCR; TCRdb stores in-frame clones only, minus some. V and J calls plus clone size are reproduced from that table; the DNA served to infer D and trimming. The sample yields around 99,000 clones, 80% to 95% seen once. Germline assignment: CDR1 GTSNPN and CDR2 SVGIG (reference sequence). CDR3 size: 11 residues. V was pared by 4 bases and J by 0 bases, with 4 bases between. The sequencing sample was made of peripheral blood. The TCR comes from a woman in her 30s with acute or convalescent COVID-19. The chain couples TRBV30 to TRBJ2-7; D ambiguous. DNA for the CDR3: TGTGCCTGGACAGACTCCTACGAGCAGTACTTC. This codes for CAWTDSYEQYF. Together with reference TRBV30 and TRBJ2-7, the CDR3 gives the full variable domain: SQTIHQWPATLVQPVGSPLSLECTVEGTSNPNLYWYRQAAGRGLQLLFYSVGIGQISSEVPQNLSASRPQDRQFILSSKKLLLSDSGFYLCAWTDSYEQYFGPGTRLTVT.